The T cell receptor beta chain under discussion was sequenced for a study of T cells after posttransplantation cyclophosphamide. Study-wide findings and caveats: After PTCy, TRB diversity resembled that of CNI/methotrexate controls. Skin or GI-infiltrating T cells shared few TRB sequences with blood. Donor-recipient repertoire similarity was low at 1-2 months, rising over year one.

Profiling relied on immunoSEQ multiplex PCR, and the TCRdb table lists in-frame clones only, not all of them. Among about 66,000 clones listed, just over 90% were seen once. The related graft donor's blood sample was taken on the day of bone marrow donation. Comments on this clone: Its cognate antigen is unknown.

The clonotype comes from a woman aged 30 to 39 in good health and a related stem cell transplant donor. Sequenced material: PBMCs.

Here the CDR3 reads CASSPAGGTEAFF. CDR3 coding DNA: TGTGCCAGCTCACCGGCGGGAGGTACTGAAGCTTTCTTT. V and J are TRBV18 and TRBJ1-1; D ambiguous. With 3 bases removed from V and 5 bases from J, the gap between germline ends came to 10 bases. This CDR3 has 13 residues. Germline CDR1 KGHSH, CDR2 LQKENI.